A selection of T cell receptor beta chains follows, all from one sample in a study of blood T cell repertoires in COVID-19. The data were produced by immunoSEQ multiplex PCR, yet TCRdb's version contains in-frame clones alone and is incomplete. In the table there are some 80,000 clones, 85% of which are singletons. The sequenced sample was peripheral blood. These receptors all stem from a man in his sixties with COVID-19, enrolled during active disease. CDR3s include the opening cysteine and the closing phenylalanine or tryptophan. A D gene is named only where the DNA matches it firmly. Size is omitted from some rows. Given values are once, few, many or a class for expanded clones.

J gene: TRBJ2-2
clone size: .
V gene: TRBV15
D gene: TRBD2
CDR3 DNA: TGTGCCACCAGCAGACTAGCGGGAGATCAGACCGGGGAGCTGTTTTTT
CDR3 protein: CATSRLAGDQTGELFF

J gene: TRBJ1-1
clone size: .
V gene: TRBV5-1
D gene: TRBD1
CDR3 DNA: TGCGCCAGCACCTCGGGACAGGGTACCCTTAACACTGAAGCTTTCTTT
CDR3 protein: CASTSGQGTLNTEAFF

J gene: TRBJ2-7
clone size: .
V gene: TRBV28
D gene: .
CDR3 DNA: TGTGCCAGCAGTCCAGGGGCCTCCTACGAGCAGTACTTC
CDR3 protein: CASSPGASYEQYF

J gene: TRBJ1-6
clone size: .
V gene: TRBV7-2
D gene: TRBD1
CDR3 DNA: TGTGCCAGCAGCGCCAGCCGGACAGGGACCTATAATTCACCCCTCCACTTT
CDR3 protein: CASSASRTGTYNSPLHF

J gene: TRBJ2-4
clone size: .
V gene: TRBV7-2
D gene: .
CDR3 DNA: TGTGCCAGCAGCTTACGAGGGGGGGTTCAGTACTTC
CDR3 protein: CASSLRGGVQYF

J gene: TRBJ1-5
clone size: .
V gene: TRBV10-3
D gene: .
CDR3 DNA: TGTGCCATCAGTCAGGGATTCAATCAGCCCCAGCATTTT
CDR3 protein: CAISQGFNQPQHF

J gene: TRBJ2-1
clone size: .
V gene: TRBV5-4
D gene: TRBD2
CDR3 DNA: TGTGCCAGCCACCCCGGACTAGCGGGGGCCAGCTCCTACAATGAGCAGTTCTTC
CDR3 protein: CASHPGLAGASSYNEQFF

J gene: TRBJ1-1
clone size: .
V gene: TRBV6-4
D gene: TRBD1
CDR3 DNA: TGTGCCAGCAGTGACTTCCCCAGCCAGGGGGCCTCGGACACTGAAGCTTTCTTT
CDR3 protein: CASSDFPSQGASDTEAFF

J gene: TRBJ1-1
clone size: .
V gene: TRBV2
D gene: .
CDR3 DNA: TGTGCCAGCAGTGTCAGGGGTACTGAAGCTTTCTTT
CDR3 protein: CASSVRGTEAFF

J gene: TRBJ1-2
clone size: .
V gene: TRBV5-6
D gene: .
CDR3 DNA: TGTGCCAGCAGCTTGACCGGGGAGAGGGGCTACACCTTC
CDR3 protein: CASSLTGERGYTF

J gene: TRBJ1-4
clone size: .
V gene: TRBV10-3
D gene: .
CDR3 DNA: TGTGCCATCAGTGAACAAGGACAGACTGAAAAACTGTTTTTT
CDR3 protein: CAISEQGQTEKLFF

J gene: TRBJ2-4
clone size: .
V gene: TRBV18
D gene: .
CDR3 DNA: TGTGCCAGCTCGGCGGGTGACAAAAACATTCAGTACTTC
CDR3 protein: CASSAGDKNIQYF

J gene: TRBJ2-5
clone size: .
V gene: TRBV11-2
D gene: TRBD2
CDR3 DNA: TGTGCCAGCAGCTTTAGCGGGAGTAAGGCCCAGTACTTC
CDR3 protein: CASSFSGSKAQYF

J gene: TRBJ1-6
clone size: .
V gene: TRBV11-1
D gene: .
CDR3 DNA: TGTGCCAGCAGCTTAAACTCAGGTTATTCACCCCTCCACTTT
CDR3 protein: CASSLNSGYSPLHF

J gene: TRBJ1-2
clone size: .
V gene: TRBV15
D gene: .
CDR3 DNA: TGTGCCACAGGGGAGGGTAACTATGGCTACACCTTC
CDR3 protein: CATGEGNYGYTF

J gene: TRBJ1-6
clone size: .
V gene: TRBV6-5
D gene: .
CDR3 DNA: TGTGCCAGCAGGGCCTGGGGGGATGCTTCACCCCTCCACTTT
CDR3 protein: CASRAWGDASPLHF

J gene: TRBJ2-7
clone size: .
V gene: TRBV5-5
D gene: .
CDR3 DNA: TGTGCCAGCATCTTCTCCGGAGGGGGGGGCTACGAGCAGTACTTC
CDR3 protein: CASIFSGGGGYEQYF

J gene: TRBJ2-2
clone size: .
V gene: TRBV7-2
D gene: TRBD2
CDR3 DNA: TGTTGTAGCGGGAGTTACACCGGGGAGCTGTTTTTT
CDR3 protein: CCSGSYTGELFF

J gene: TRBJ1-1
clone size: .
V gene: TRBV6-8
D gene: .
CDR3 DNA: TGTGCCAGCAGTGATTGTGGAACTGGGGGCCCGATAGGGAACACTGAAGCTTTCTTT
CDR3 protein: CASSDCGTGGPIGNTEAFF

J gene: TRBJ1-2
clone size: .
V gene: TRBV6-6
D gene: .
CDR3 DNA: TGTGCCAGCAGTTACCGGGCAGGGAACGGCTACACCTTC
CDR3 protein: CASSYRAGNGYTF

J gene: TRBJ1-4
clone size: .
V gene: TRBV20-1
D gene: TRBD1
CDR3 DNA: TGCAGTGCTAGTGCCGGGACAGTACATGAAAAACTGTTTTTT
CDR3 protein: CSASAGTVHEKLFF

J gene: TRBJ1-2
clone size: .
V gene: TRBV15
D gene: .
CDR3 DNA: TGTGCCACCAGCAGGGGGCTCTTAGGGAACTATGGCTACACCTTC
CDR3 protein: CATSRGLLGNYGYTF

J gene: TRBJ1-1
clone size: .
V gene: TRBV18
D gene: .
CDR3 DNA: TGTGCCAGCTCACCATGGAGCGACCGAAACACTGAAGCTTTCTTT
CDR3 protein: CASSPWSDRNTEAFF

J gene: TRBJ1-2
clone size: once
V gene: TRBV29-1
D gene: TRBD1
CDR3 DNA: TGCAGCGTCGCAAGACAGGGACTTGGCTACACCTTC
CDR3 protein: CSVARQGLGYTF

J gene: TRBJ1-1
clone size: .
V gene: TRBV5-1
D gene: .
CDR3 DNA: TGCGCCAGCAGCTTGAGGGACATGAACACTGAAGCTTTCTTT
CDR3 protein: CASSLRDMNTEAFF

J gene: TRBJ2-1
clone size: .
V gene: TRBV7-9
D gene: .
CDR3 DNA: TGTGCCAGCACGGGCGAGCAGTTCTTC
CDR3 protein: CASTGEQFF